This entry lists 10 T cell receptor beta chains sequenced from one sample in a study of beta chain features in type 1 diabetes. Investigators reverse transcribed all isolated RNA, so they sequenced expressed TCRB transcripts. The data were produced by immunoSEQ multiplex PCR, yet TCRdb's version contains in-frame clones alone and is incomplete. The sample gives 200,000 to 250,000 clones, around 9.6% of which show up once; less than 0.035% is in the top ten. What was sequenced was naive CD4+ T cells from blood. The receptor set was obtained from a woman aged 18 to 35 in good health.

This clone was seen a few times. The rearrangement joins TRBV5-1 to TRBJ2-7; possibly TRBD1 for D (5 bases). Trimming left V 0 bases short and J 4 bases short, with 11 bases between. Germline loops: CDR1 SGHRS, CDR2 YFSETQ. CDR3 length equals 14 residues. CDR3 bases: TGCGCCAGCAGCTTGGGGCAGGGCCAATACGAGCAGTACTTC. Residues: CASSLGQGQYEQYF.

The CDR3 sequence is CAWSVWQRGNTIYF. In DNA, the CDR3 is TGTGCCTGGAGTGTCTGGCAACGCGGAAACACCATATATTTT. This chain joins TRBV30 and TRBJ1-3; D remains ambiguous. Trimming took 0 bases from V and 4 from J, leaving 10 bases between them. Germline loops: CDR1 GTSNPN, CDR2 SVGIG (reference sequence). The CDR3 has 14 residues.

DNA of the CDR3: TGTGCCTGGAGTGTAGCCCCGGGCAGGGGCAATGACAATGAGCAGTTCTTC. It yields the protein CAWSVAPGRGNDNEQFF. The V gene is TRBV30, the J gene TRBJ2-1; D perhaps matches TRBD1 (6 bases). Germline V CDR1 and CDR2: GTSNPN, SVGIG (reference sequence). V dropped 0 bases and J dropped 5 bases, with 20 bases sitting between them. The length of the CDR3 is 17 residues.

This clone was counted a few times. The gene calls are TRBV18 and TRBJ2-1, with D possibly matching TRBD2 (6 bases). Germline-derived CDR1 and CDR2 are KGHSH and LQKENI. The V end was cut by 2 bases, the J end by 0 bases, with 8 bases between. The CDR3 runs 15 residues. This CDR3 reads CASSPETSSYNEQFF. The CDR3 DNA sequence: TGTGCCAGCTCACCAGAGACTAGCTCCTACAATGAGCAGTTCTTC.

This clone showed up just a few times. V is TRBV29-1 and J is TRBJ2-7, with 8 bases aligning to TRBD1. The CDR3 totals 15 residues. Losses at the gene ends were 6 bases for V and 0 bases for J; bases not matched to a gene: 10. CDR1 and CDR2 from the germline V gene are SQVTM and ANQGSEA. CDR3 sequence: CSVGRTGGSSYEQYF. The CDR3 DNA follows: TGCAGCGTGGGGCGCACAGGGGGGAGCTCCTACGAGCAGTACTTC.

This clone was observed many times. The V and J genes are TRBV30 and TRBJ2-6; tentative D call: TRBD2 (6 bases). The V gene's germline CDR1 is GTSNPN and CDR2 SVGIG (reference sequence). V dropped 8 bases and J dropped 2 bases, with 10 bases sitting between them. The CDR3 has 13 amino acids. The CDR3 here is CAGGWAGANVLTF. The DNA for the CDR3 is TGTGCCGGAGGGTGGGCTGGGGCCAACGTCCTGACTTTC.

The sample holds many counts of this clone. The chain couples TRBV7-2 to TRBJ1-5; perhaps TRBD1 as D (6 bases). This CDR3 spans 15 amino acids. V was pared by 4 bases and J by 5 bases, with 15 bases between. From germline, CDR1 is SGHTA and CDR2 FQGNSA. This CDR3 is CASSSEAGGHQPQHF. The DNA of the CDR3 is TGTGCCAGCAGCTCCGAGGCGGGGGGCCATCAGCCCCAGCATTTT.

The gene calls are TRBV5-1 and TRBJ2-3; 9 bases match TRBD2. The V segment lost 2 bases and the J segment 6 bases; nucleotides outside the gene matches: 4. Germline V gene data show CDR1 as SGHRS and CDR2 as YFSETQ. There are 14 residues in the CDR3. The CDR3 here is CASSFGLAKDTQYF. CDR3 bases: TGCGCCAGCAGCTTCGGACTAGCGAAGGATACGCAGTATTTT.

J is TRBJ2-5 and V is TRBV30, with 7 bases fitting TRBD1. V was clipped by 1 base and J by 1 base; unmatched bases: 9. Germline V gene data show CDR1 as GTSNPN and CDR2 as SVGIG (reference sequence). The CDR3 contains 16 residues. This CDR3 is CAWSGLAQGVQETQYF. The CDR3 nucleotides are TGTGCCTGGAGTGGACTCGCGCAGGGGGTCCAAGAGACCCAGTACTTC.

This clone came up a few times. This rearrangement joins TRBV5-1 to TRBJ2-2; TRBD2 matches at 8 bases. The CDR3 extends over 15 amino acids. CDR1 and CDR2 (germline): SGHRS, YFSETQ. The ends lost 6 bases at V and 0 bases at J; junction bases unmatched: 4. The CDR3 DNA follows: TGCGCCAGCAACTTAGCGGGATCGAACACCGGGGAGCTGTTTTTT. It codes for CASNLAGSNTGELFF.